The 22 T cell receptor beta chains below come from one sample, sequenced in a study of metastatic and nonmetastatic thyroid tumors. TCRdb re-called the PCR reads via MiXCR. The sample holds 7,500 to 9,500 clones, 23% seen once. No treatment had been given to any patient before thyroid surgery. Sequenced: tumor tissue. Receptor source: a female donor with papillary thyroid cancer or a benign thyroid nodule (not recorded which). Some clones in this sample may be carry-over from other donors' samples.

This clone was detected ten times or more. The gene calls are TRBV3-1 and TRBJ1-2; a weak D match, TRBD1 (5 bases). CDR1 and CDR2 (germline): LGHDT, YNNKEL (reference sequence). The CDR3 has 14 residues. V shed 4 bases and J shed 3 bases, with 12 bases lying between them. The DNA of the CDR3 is TGTGCCAGCAGCCCGGGGACGGACCACTATGGCTACACCTTC. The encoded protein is CASSPGTDHYGYTF.

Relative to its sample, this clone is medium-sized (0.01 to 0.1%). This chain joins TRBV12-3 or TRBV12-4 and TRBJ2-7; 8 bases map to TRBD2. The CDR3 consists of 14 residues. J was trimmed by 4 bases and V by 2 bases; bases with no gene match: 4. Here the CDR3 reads CASSLLAGGYEQYF. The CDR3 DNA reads TGTGCCAGCAGTTTACTAGCGGGTGGATACGAGCAGTACTTC.

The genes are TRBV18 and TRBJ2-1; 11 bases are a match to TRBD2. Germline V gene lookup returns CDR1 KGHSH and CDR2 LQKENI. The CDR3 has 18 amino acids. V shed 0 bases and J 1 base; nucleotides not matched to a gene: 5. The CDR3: CASSPPLAGGPSYNEQFF. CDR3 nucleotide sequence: TGTGCCAGCTCACCACCGTTAGCGGGGGGGCCTTCCTACAATGAGCAGTTCTTC.

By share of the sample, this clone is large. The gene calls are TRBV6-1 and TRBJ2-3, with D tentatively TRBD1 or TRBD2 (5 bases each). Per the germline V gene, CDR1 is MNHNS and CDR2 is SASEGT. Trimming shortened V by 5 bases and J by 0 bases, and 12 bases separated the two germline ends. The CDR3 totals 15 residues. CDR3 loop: CASSHRGTSTDTQYF. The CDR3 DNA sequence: TGTGCCAGCAGTCATCGAGGGACCAGCACAGATACGCAGTATTTT.

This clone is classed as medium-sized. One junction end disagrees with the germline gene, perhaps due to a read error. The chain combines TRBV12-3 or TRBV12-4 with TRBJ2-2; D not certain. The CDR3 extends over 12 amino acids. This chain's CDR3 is CASSLVTGELFF. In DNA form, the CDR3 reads TGTGCCAGCAGCTTAGTCACCGGGGAGCTGTTTTTT.

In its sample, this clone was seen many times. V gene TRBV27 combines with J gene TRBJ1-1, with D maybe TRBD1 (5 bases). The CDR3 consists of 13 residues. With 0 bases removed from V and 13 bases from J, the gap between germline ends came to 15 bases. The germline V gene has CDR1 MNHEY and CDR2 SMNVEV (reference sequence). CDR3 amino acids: CASSLSNTGGVFF. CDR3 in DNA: TGTGCCAGCAGTTTATCGAACACCGGGGGAGTTTTCTTT.

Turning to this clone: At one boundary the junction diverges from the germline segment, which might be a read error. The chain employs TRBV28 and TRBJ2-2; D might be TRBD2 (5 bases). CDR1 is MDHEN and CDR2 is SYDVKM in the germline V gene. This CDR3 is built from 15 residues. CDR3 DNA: TGTGCCAGCACCCCACCCTCGCCGCACACCGGGGAGTTGTTTTTT. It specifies CASTPPSPHTGELFF.

In DNA form, the CDR3 reads TGTGCCAGCAGTCACTGGCCCCCGAGTGATGAGCAGTTCTTC. Translating it yields CASSHWPPSDEQFF. The chain links TRBV6-5 to TRBJ2-1, with D unresolved. V dropped 5 bases and J dropped 8 bases, with 16 bases sitting between them. The CDR3 has 14 residues. Germline V CDR1 and CDR2: MNHEY, SVGAGI.

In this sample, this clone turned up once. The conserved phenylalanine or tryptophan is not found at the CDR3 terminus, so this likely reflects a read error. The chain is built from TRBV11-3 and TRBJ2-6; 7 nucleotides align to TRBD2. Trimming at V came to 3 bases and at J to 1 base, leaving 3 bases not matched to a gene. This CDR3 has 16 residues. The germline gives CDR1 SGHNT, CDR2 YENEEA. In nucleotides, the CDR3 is TGTGCCAGCAGCTTCCCGGGACTATCTGGGGCCAACGTCCTGACTTCC. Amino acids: CASSFPGLSGANVLTS.

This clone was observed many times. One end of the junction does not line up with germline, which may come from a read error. The CDR3 sequence: CASYPGGSCNEQFF. CDR3 coding DNA: TGTGCCTCATACCCGGGAGGCTCCTGCAATGAGCAGTTCTTC. V and J are TRBV28 and TRBJ2-1, with TRBD2 matching 7 bases. CDR1 and CDR2 (germline): MDHEN, SYDVKM. The CDR3 is made up of 14 amino acids. The variable domain in full, completed from reference TRBV28 and TRBJ2-1, reads DVKVTQSSRYLVKRTGEKVFLECVQDMDHENMFWYRQDPGLGLRLIYFSYDVKMKEKGDIPEGYSVSREKKERFSLILESASTNQTSMYLCASYPGGSCNEQFFGPGTRLTVL.

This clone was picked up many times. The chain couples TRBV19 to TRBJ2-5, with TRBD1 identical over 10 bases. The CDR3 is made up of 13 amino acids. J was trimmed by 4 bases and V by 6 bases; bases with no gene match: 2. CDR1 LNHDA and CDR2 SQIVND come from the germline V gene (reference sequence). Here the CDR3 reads CASSGQGGETQYF. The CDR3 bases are TGTGCCAGTAGCGGACAGGGGGGAGAGACCCAGTACTTC.

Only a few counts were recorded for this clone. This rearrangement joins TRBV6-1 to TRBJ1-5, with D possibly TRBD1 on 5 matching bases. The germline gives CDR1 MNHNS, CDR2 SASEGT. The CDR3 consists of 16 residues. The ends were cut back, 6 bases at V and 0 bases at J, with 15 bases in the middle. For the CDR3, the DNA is TGTGCCAGCAGCCGGGCCGACAGCTATAGCAATCAGCCCCAGCATTTT. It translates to CASSRADSYSNQPQHF.

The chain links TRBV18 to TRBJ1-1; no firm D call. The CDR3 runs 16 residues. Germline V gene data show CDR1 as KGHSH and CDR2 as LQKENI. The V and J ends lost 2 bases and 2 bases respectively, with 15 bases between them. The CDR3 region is CASSPIQPARNTEAFF. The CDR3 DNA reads TGTGCCAGCTCACCAATCCAACCTGCAAGAAACACTGAAGCTTTCTTT.

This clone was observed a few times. The DNA for the CDR3 is TGTGCCAGCAGTTTTAAGGGACTAGCGGGGGGGCGCTCCTACGAGCAGTACTTC. The encoded protein is CASSFKGLAGGRSYEQYF. The chain combines TRBV6-5 with TRBJ2-7; 16 bases line up with TRBD2. This CDR3 comprises 18 residues. V shed 4 bases, J shed 0 bases, and the junction held 6 bases outside the gene matches. CDR1 and CDR2 (germline): MNHEY, SVGAGI.

The chain's CDR3 is CASSQWDRNSPLHF. The CDR3 DNA follows: TGTGCCAGCAGCCAATGGGACAGGAATTCACCCCTCCACTTT. The genes are TRBV6-1 and TRBJ1-6; TRBD1 matches 8 bases. In germline, CDR1 is MNHNS, CDR2 SASEGT. V lost 6 bases to trimming and J lost 7 bases; unmatched junction nucleotides: 5. The CDR3 totals 14 residues.

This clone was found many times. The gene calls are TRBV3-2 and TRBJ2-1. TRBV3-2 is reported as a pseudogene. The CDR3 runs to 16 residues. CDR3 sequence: CASRPRNRARFNEQFF. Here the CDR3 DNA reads TGTGCCAGCAGACCAAGAAACAGAGCAAGATTTAATGAGCAGTTCTTC.

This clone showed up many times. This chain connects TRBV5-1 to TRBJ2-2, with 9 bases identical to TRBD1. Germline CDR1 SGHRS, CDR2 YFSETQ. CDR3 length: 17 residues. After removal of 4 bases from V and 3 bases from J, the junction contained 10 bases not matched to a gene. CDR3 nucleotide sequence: TGCGCCAGCAGCGCGCGGTTCTGGGACAGGGACACCGGGGAGCTGTTTTTT. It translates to CASSARFWDRDTGELFF. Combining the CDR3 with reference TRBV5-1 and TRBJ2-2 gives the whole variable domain KAGVTQTPRYLIKTRGQQVTLSCSPISGHRSVSWYQQTPGQGLQFLFEYFSETQRNKGNFPGRFSGRQFSNSRSEMNVSTLELGDSALYLCASSARFWDRDTGELFFGEGSRLTVL.

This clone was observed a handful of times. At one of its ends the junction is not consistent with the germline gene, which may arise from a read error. CDR3 loop: CDSGLPPGVTEAFF. The DNA for the CDR3 is TGTGATAGTGGTTTGCCCCCAGGGGTCACTGAAGCCTTCTTT. J is TRBJ1-1 and V is TRBV12-5, with D perhaps matching TRBD1 (6 bases). Germline CDR1 and CDR2: LGHNT and FRNRAP. This CDR3 has 14 amino acids.

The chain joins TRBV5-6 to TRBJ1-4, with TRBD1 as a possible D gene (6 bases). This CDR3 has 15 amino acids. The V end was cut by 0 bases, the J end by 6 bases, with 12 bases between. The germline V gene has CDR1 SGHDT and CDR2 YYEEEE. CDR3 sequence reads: CASSLVGGRDEKLFF. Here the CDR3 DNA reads TGTGCCAGCAGCTTGGTCGGGGGCAGAGATGAAAAACTGTTTTTT.

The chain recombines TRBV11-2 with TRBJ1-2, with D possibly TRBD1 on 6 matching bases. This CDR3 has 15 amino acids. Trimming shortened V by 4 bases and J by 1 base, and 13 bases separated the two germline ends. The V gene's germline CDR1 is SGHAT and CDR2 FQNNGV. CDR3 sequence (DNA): TGTGCCAGCAGCTCTACCGGGACACTTAACTATGGCTACACCTTC. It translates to CASSSTGTLNYGYTF. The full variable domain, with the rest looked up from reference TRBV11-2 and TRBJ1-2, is EAGVAQSPRYKIIEKRQSVAFWCNPISGHATLYWYQQILGQGPKLLIQFQNNGVVDDSQLPKDRFSAERLKGVDSTLKIQPAKLEDSAVYLCASSSTGTLNYGYTFGSGTRLTVV.

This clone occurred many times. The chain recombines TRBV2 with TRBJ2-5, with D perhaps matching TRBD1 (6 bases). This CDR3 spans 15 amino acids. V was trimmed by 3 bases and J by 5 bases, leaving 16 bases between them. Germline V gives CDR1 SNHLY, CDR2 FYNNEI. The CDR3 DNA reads TGTGCCAGCAGTGACAGGGGCCTCGGGCGGGAGACCCAGTACTTC. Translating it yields CASSDRGLGRETQYF.

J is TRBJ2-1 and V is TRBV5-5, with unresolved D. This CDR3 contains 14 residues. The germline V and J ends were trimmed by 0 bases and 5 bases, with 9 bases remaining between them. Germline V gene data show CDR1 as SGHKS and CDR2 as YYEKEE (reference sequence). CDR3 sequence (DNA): TGTGCCAGCAGCTTGGAACTGCGTAACAATGAGCAGTTCTTC. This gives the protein CASSLELRNNEQFF.